The rows below give T cell receptor beta chains drawn from one sample of a study of blood T cell repertoires in COVID-19. The method was immunoSEQ multiplex PCR; TCRdb's version includes in-frame clones alone and lacks a portion of them. The sample includes more than 100,000 clones, 85% to 90% of them seen just once. Sequenced material: peripheral blood. These receptors came from a woman aged 65 to 85 with acute or convalescent COVID-19. Both conserved end residues are part of each CDR3. The D gene is left open where the match is weak. Clone size appears in some rows only: once, few, many, or a class for an expanded clone.

few | TRBJ1-1 | TRBV5-1 | . | CASNQLGGLNTEAFF | TGCGCCAGCAACCAGCTCGGGGGGCTGAACACTGAAGCTTTCTTT
. | TRBJ1-2 | TRBV2 | . | CASSEMTAYGYTF | TGTGCCAGCAGTGAAATGACAGCGTATGGCTACACCTTC
. | TRBJ2-7 | TRBV5-1 | . | CASKTGSSYGNEQYF | TGCGCCAGCAAGACCGGGTCCTCCTACGGCAACGAGCAGTACTTC
once | TRBJ1-2 | TRBV5-1 | TRBD1 | CASSLGGRTGQESYGYTF | TGCGCCAGCAGCTTGGGTGGCCGGACAGGGCAGGAGAGCTATGGCTACACCTTC
. | TRBJ2-7 | TRBV6-6 | TRBD1 | CASQEARHRGSYEQYF | TGTGCCAGCCAGGAGGCCCGACACAGGGGGTCCTACGAGCAGTACTTC
. | TRBJ2-1 | TRBV30 | . | CAWIEPIYNEQFF | TGTGCCTGGATTGAGCCGATCTACAATGAGCAGTTCTTC
. | TRBJ2-7 | TRBV28 | . | CASSPPPSSYEQYF | TGTGCCAGCAGTCCCCCCCCCTCCTCCTACGAGCAGTACTTC
. | TRBJ1-1 | TRBV6-5 | TRBD1 | CASRRTGEAFF | TGTGCCAGCAGGAGGACAGGGGAAGCTTTCTTT
. | TRBJ1-5 | TRBV25-1 | . | CASSESRGGSQPQHF | TGTGCCAGCAGTGAATCCCGCGGGGGTAGCCAGCCCCAGCATTTT
. | TRBJ2-7 | TRBV7-3 | . | CASSLEAVPCF | TGTGCCAGCAGCTTAGAGGCAGTCCCTTGCTTC
. | TRBJ1-3 | TRBV3-1/TRBV3-2 | . | CASSQASGSGNTIYF | TGTGCCAGCAGCCAAGCGTCAGGGTCCGGAAACACCATATATTTT
. | TRBJ2-1 | TRBV2 | . | CASSPGRRLNEQFF | TGTGCCAGCAGCCCCGGGCGGAGGCTAAACGAGCAGTTCTTC
. | TRBJ2-2 | TRBV15 | . | CATSRDSRRPGELFF | TGTGCCACCAGCCGGGACTCCCGGCGGCCCGGGGAGCTGTTTTTT
. | TRBJ1-6 | TRBV25-1 | TRBD1 | CASSLTGGDSPLHF | TGTGCCAGCAGCCTTACAGGGGGCGATTCACCCCTCCACTTT
. | TRBJ2-1 | TRBV3-1/TRBV3-2 | . | CASSQELQINEQFF | TGTGCCAGCAGCCAAGAGTTGCAGATCAATGAGCAGTTCTTC
. | TRBJ1-6 | TRBV6-5 | TRBD1 | CASSSLDRGLNSPLHF | TGTGCCAGCAGTTCACTCGACAGGGGGCTTAATTCACCCCTCCACTTT
. | TRBJ1-1 | TRBV5-6 | . | CASRGAAMNVGSEAFF | TGTGCCAGCAGGGGGGCTGCAATGAATGTAGGATCTGAAGCTTTCTTT
few | TRBJ2-2 | TRBV7-3 | . | CASSRQSRASTGELFF | TGTGCCAGCAGTCGACAGTCTAGGGCGAGTACCGGGGAGCTGTTTTTT
. | TRBJ2-7 | TRBV3-1/TRBV3-2 | TRBD2 | CASSLLSPAGGYEQYF | TGTGCCAGCAGCCTCCTCTCCCCAGCGGGAGGTTACGAGCAGTACTTC
. | TRBJ2-1 | TRBV3-1/TRBV3-2 | TRBD2 | CASSPSGQEQFF | TGTGCCAGCAGCCCTAGCGGACAAGAGCAGTTCTTC
few | TRBJ1-2 | TRBV16 | . | CASSQWGQGNYGYTF | TGTGCCAGCAGCCAATGGGGTCAGGGAAACTATGGCTACACCTTC
many | TRBJ1-3 | TRBV5-5 | . | CASSPTGRSGNTIYF | TGTGCCAGCAGCCCCACAGGGCGCTCTGGAAACACCATATATTTT
. | TRBJ1-1 | TRBV14 | . | CASSQLGHANTEAFF | TGTGCCAGCAGCCAACTGGGACACGCGAACACTGAAGCTTTCTTT
few | TRBJ1-6 | TRBV19 | . | CASTGGPYNSPLHF | TGTGCCAGCACCGGGGGGCCCTATAATTCACCCCTCCACTTT
. | TRBJ2-7 | TRBV6-5 | . | CASSISTDRLYEQYF | TGTGCCAGCAGTATATCGACAGATCGGCTCTACGAGCAGTACTTC
once | TRBJ2-3 | TRBV7-9 | . | CASSNGSCTDTQYF | TGTGCCAGCAGCAACGGGAGTTGCACAGATACGCAGTATTTT
few | TRBJ2-3 | TRBV28 | TRBD2 | CASSPTSGGAADTQYF | TGTGCCAGCAGCCCGACTAGCGGGGGGGCGGCAGATACGCAGTATTTT
. | TRBJ1-6 | TRBV2 | TRBD1 | CASSLTGVTSNSPLHF | TGTGCCAGCAGTTTGACAGGGGTAACTAGTAATTCACCCCTCCACTTT
. | TRBJ1-3 | TRBV2 | TRBD1 | CASRTGQFSGNTIYF | TGTGCCAGCAGAACGGGACAGTTCTCTGGAAACACCATATATTTT
. | TRBJ2-7 | TRBV5-4 | TRBD1 | CASSLGGTGGSYEQYF | TGTGCCAGCAGCTTGGGCGGGACAGGGGGATCCTACGAGCAGTACTTC
. | TRBJ2-1 | TRBV24-1 | TRBD2 | CATSDPIAGAPYNEQFF | TGTGCCACCAGTGATCCAATAGCGGGCGCCCCCTACAATGAGCAGTTCTTC
. | TRBJ2-7 | TRBV18 | TRBD1 | CASSPHGVGQGSYEQYF | TGTGCCAGCTCACCACATGGTGTGGGACAGGGGTCCTACGAGCAGTACTTC
. | TRBJ2-1 | TRBV28 | . | CASSLDRGEQFF | TGTGCCAGCAGTTTGGACCGGGGAGAGCAGTTCTTC
. | TRBJ1-2 | TRBV6-2/TRBV6-3 | . | CASSQAPRNYGYTF | TGTGCCAGCAGTCAGGCGCCAAGGAACTATGGCTACACCTTC
. | TRBJ2-7 | TRBV6-5 | TRBD2 | CASRIAGDPTMEYF | TGTGCCAGCCGGATTGCGGGGGACCCTACGATGGAGTACTTC
. | TRBJ2-5 | TRBV2 | TRBD1 | CASSFQGAGETQYF | TGTGCCAGCAGCTTCCAGGGGGCTGGGGAGACCCAGTACTTC
. | TRBJ1-6 | TRBV18 | TRBD1 | CASSPDRGNSPLHF | TGTGCCAGCTCACCCGACAGGGGTAATTCACCCCTCCACTTT
. | TRBJ1-5 | TRBV7-9 | . | CASSPYYDSGNQPQHF | TGTGCCAGCAGTCCTTACTACGACAGTGGCAATCAGCCCCAGCATTTT
. | TRBJ1-1 | TRBV12-3/TRBV12-4 | TRBD1 | CASSPGTGGAFF | TGTGCCAGCAGTCCAGGGACAGGGGGAGCTTTCTTT
. | TRBJ1-1 | TRBV5-1 | . | CASSLGGRNTEAFF | TGCGCCAGCAGCTTGGGAGGTCGGAACACTGAAGCTTTCTTT
few | TRBJ1-1 | TRBV5-1 | . | CASSGSTGYMNTEAFF | TGCGCCAGCAGCGGTTCAACAGGGTACATGAACACTGAAGCTTTCTTT
. | TRBJ1-2 | TRBV6-5 | . | CASSYSSPDYGYTF | TGTGCCAGCAGTTACTCGAGCCCGGACTATGGCTACACCTTC
. | TRBJ2-5 | TRBV9 | . | CPRGSVEGETQYF | TGTCCCCGGGGGAGCGTCGAGGGGGAGACCCAGTACTTC
. | TRBJ1-4 | TRBV19 | . | CASSEGVTEKLFF | TGTGCCAGTAGTGAGGGGGTGACGGAAAAACTGTTTTTT
. | TRBJ2-7 | TRBV29-1 | TRBD1 | CSVVGQTYEQYF | TGCAGCGTAGTGGGACAGACCTACGAGCAGTACTTC
. | TRBJ1-1 | TRBV6-4 | . | CASSASQGGNTEAFF | TGTGCCAGCAGTGCCTCACAAGGCGGGAACACTGAAGCTTTCTTT
. | TRBJ2-1 | TRBV5-1 | TRBD2 | CASSLVRGGSYNEQFF | TGCGCCAGCAGCTTGGTGCGGGGGGGATCCTACAATGAGCAGTTCTTC
once | TRBJ1-2 | TRBV7-9 | . | CASSLGWETRNYGYTF | TGTGCCAGCAGCTTAGGCTGGGAGACCCGAAACTATGGCTACACCTTC
. | TRBJ1-4 | TRBV18 | TRBD1 | CASSVGQGFVEKLFF | TGTGCCAGCTCAGTTGGACAGGGTTTCGTTGAAAAACTGTTTTTT
. | TRBJ2-5 | TRBV30 | TRBD2 | CAWGTGTNRGTQYF | TGTGCCTGGGGTACTGGGACTAACCGAGGGACCCAGTACTTC
. | TRBJ1-6 | TRBV30 | . | CAPVGPKRSPLHF | TGTGCCCCGGTTGGCCCTAAGAGGTCACCCCTCCACTTT
. | TRBJ1-2 | TRBV11-2 | . | CASSLGHRSYGYTF | TGTGCCAGCAGCTTAGGGCACAGGAGCTATGGCTACACCTTC
. | TRBJ2-2 | TRBV4-1 | . | CASSQVLSLAGGAGELFF | TGCGCCAGCAGCCAAGTCCTTAGCTTGGCAGGCGGGGCCGGGGAGCTGTTTTTT
. | TRBJ1-6 | TRBV30 | TRBD1 | CAWTRDRGRSPLHF | TGTGCCTGGACCAGGGACAGGGGAAGGTCACCCCTCCACTTT
. | TRBJ2-2 | TRBV3-1/TRBV3-2 | . | CASRRGRANTGELFF | TGTGCCAGCAGACGAGGCAGGGCGAACACCGGGGAGCTGTTTTTT
. | TRBJ1-4 | TRBV3-1/TRBV3-2 | . | CASSQGAEEKLFF | TGTGCCAGCAGCCAGGGGGCAGAAGAAAAACTGTTTTTT
. | TRBJ2-1 | TRBV5-1 | TRBD1 | CASSLGTGGSYNEQFF | TGCGCCAGCAGCTTAGGGACAGGGGGGTCCTACAATGAGCAGTTCTTC
once | TRBJ2-2 | TRBV2 | . | CASSERSGELFF | TGTGCCAGCAGTGAACGGAGCGGGGAGCTGTTTTTT